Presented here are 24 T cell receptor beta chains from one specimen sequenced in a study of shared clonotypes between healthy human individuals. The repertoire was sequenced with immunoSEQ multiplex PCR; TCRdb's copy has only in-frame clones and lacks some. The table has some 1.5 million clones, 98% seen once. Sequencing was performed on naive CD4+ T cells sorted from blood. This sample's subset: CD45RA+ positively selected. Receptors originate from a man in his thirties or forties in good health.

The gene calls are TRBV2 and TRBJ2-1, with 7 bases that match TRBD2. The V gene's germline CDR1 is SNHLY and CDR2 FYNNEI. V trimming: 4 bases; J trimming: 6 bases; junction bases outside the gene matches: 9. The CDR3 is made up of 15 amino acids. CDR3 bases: TGTGCCAGCAGTGTGAGGGCGGGAGATAGCAATGAGCAGTTCTTC. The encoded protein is CASSVRAGDSNEQFF.

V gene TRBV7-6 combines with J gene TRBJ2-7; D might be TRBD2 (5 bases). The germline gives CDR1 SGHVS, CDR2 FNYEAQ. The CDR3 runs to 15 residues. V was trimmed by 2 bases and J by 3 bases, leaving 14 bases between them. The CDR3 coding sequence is TGTGCCAGCAGCTTACGCACTAGAAAAATCTACGAGCAGTACTTC. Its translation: CASSLRTRKIYEQYF.

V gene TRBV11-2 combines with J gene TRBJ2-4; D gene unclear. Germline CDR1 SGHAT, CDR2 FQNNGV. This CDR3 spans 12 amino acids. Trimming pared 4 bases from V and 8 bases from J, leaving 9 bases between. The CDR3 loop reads CASSSRTDIQYF. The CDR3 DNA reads TGTGCCAGCAGCTCCCGGACGGACATTCAGTACTTC. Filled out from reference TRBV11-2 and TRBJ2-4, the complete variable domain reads EAGVAQSPRYKIIEKRQSVAFWCNPISGHATLYWYQQILGQGPKLLIQFQNNGVVDDSQLPKDRFSAERLKGVDSTLKIQPAKLEDSAVYLCASSSRTDIQYFGAGTRLSVL.

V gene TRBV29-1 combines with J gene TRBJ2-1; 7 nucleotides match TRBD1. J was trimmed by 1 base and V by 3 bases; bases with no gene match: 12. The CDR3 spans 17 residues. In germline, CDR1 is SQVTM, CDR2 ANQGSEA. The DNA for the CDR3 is TGCAGCGTTGACCAGAGACAGGGTGTAAGGTCCTACAATGAGCAGTTCTTC. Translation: CSVDQRQGVRSYNEQFF.

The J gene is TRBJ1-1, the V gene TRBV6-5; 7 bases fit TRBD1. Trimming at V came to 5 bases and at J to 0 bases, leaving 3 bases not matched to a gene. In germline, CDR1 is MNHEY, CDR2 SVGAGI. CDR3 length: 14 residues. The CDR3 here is CASSKDRLNTEAFF. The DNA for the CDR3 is TGTGCCAGCAGTAAGGACAGGTTGAACACTGAAGCTTTCTTT.

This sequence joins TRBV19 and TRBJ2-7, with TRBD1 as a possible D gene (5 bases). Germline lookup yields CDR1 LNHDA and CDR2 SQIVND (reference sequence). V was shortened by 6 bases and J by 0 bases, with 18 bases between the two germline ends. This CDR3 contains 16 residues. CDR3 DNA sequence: TGTGCCAGTAGCCCTGGGGCCGGGTACAACTCCTACGAGCAGTACTTC. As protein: CASSPGAGYNSYEQYF.

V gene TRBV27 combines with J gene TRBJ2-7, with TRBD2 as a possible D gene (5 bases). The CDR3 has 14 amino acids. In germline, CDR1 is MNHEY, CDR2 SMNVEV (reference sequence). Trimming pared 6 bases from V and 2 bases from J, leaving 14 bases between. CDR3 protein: CASRLHRGPYEQYF. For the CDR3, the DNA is TGTGCCAGCAGGCTCCATAGAGGGCCCTACGAGCAGTACTTC.

The CDR3 coding sequence is TGTGCCTGGAGTTGGGGTCGGACTAGCGGGACGTCGTTTAATGAGCAGTTCTTC. This codes for CAWSWGRTSGTSFNEQFF. The V and J genes are TRBV30 and TRBJ2-1; 12 bases fit TRBD2. Losses at the gene ends were 2 bases for V and 7 bases for J; bases not matched to a gene: 15. The CDR3 totals 18 residues. Germline-derived CDR1 and CDR2 are GTSNPN and SVGIG (reference sequence).

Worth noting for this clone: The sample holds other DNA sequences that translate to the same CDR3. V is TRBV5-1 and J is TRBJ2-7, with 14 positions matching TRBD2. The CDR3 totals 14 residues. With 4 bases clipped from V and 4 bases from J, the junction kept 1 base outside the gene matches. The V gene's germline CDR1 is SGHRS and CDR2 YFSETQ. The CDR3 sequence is CASSGTSGSYEQYF. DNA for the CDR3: TGCGCCAGCAGCGGGACTAGCGGGAGTTACGAGCAGTACTTC.

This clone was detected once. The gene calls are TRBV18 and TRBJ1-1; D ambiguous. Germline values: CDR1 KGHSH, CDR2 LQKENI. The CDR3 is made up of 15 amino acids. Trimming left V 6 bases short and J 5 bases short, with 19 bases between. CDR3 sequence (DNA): TGTGCCAGCTCTAGGGAGGTCGGGTGGGATACTGAAGCTTTCTTT. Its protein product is CASSREVGWDTEAFF.

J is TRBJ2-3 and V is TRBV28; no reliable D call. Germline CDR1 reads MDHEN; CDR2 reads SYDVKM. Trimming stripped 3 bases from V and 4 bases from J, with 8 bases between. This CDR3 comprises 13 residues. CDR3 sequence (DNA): TGTGCCAGCAGTTTGGGCGTACCAGATACGCAGTATTTT. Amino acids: CASSLGVPDTQYF.

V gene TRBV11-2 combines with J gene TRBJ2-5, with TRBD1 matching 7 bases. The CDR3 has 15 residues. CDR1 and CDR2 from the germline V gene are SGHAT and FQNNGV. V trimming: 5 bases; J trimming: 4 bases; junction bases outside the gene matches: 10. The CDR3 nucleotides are TGTGCCAGCAGCCTCGGCCTCTACAGGGGAGAGACCCAGTACTTC. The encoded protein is CASSLGLYRGETQYF.

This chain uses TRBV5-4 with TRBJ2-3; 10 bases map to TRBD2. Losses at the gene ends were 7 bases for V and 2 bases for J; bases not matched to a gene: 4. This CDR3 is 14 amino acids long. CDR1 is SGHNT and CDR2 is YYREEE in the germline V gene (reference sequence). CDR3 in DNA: TGTGCCAGCGGACTAGCGGCATACACAGATACGCAGTATTTT. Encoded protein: CASGLAAYTDTQYF.

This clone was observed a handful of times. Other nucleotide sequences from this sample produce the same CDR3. The chain's CDR3 is CASSLAYEQYF. The DNA for the CDR3 is TGTGCCAGCAGCTTAGCCTACGAGCAGTACTTC. V is TRBV5-5 and J is TRBJ2-7; D is unclear. V dropped 2 bases and J dropped 2 bases, with 2 bases sitting between them. CDR1 and CDR2 from the germline V gene are SGHKS and YYEKEE (reference sequence). This CDR3 has 11 residues.

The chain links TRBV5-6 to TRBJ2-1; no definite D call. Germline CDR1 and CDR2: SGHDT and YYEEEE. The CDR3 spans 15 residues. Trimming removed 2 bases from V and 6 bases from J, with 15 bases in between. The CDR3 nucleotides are TGTGCCAGCAGCTTTCACAAGGGTAGGTCCAATGAGCAGTTCTTC. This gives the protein CASSFHKGRSNEQFF.

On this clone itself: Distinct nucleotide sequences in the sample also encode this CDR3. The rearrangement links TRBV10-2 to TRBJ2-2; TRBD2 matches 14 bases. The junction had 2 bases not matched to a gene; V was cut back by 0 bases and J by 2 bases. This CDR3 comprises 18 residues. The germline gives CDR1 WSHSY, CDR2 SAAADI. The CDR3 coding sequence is TGCGCCAGCAGTGAGTCGGGACTAGCGGGAGCAAACACCGGGGAGCTGTTTTTT. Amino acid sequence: CASSESGLAGANTGELFF.

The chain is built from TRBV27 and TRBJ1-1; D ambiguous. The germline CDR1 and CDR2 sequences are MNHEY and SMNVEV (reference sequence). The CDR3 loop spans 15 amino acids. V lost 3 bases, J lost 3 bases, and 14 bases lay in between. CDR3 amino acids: CASSLGRRRDTEAFF. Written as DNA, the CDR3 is TGTGCCAGCAGTTTGGGTAGACGGAGGGACACTGAAGCTTTCTTT.

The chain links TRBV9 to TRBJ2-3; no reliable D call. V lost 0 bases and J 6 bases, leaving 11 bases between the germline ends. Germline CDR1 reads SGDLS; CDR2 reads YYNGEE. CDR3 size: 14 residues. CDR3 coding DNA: TGTGCCAGCAGCGTAGGCAGCACCGTCGATACGCAGTATTTT. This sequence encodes CASSVGSTVDTQYF.

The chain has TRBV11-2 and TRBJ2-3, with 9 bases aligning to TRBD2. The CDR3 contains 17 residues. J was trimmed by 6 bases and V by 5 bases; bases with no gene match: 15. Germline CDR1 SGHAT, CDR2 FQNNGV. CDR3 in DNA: TGTGCCAGCAGCCCCGGACGGGGCGGGAGGGCCGGTGATACGCAGTATTTT. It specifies CASSPGRGGRAGDTQYF.

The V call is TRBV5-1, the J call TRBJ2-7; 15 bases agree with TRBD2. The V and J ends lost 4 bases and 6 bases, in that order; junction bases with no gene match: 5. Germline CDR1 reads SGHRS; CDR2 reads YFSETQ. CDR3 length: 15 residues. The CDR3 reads CASSRGLAGGGEQYF. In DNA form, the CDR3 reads TGCGCCAGCAGCCGGGGACTAGCGGGAGGCGGCGAGCAGTACTTC. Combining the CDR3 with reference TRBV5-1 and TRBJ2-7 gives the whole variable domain KAGVTQTPRYLIKTRGQQVTLSCSPISGHRSVSWYQQTPGQGLQFLFEYFSETQRNKGNFPGRFSGRQFSNSRSEMNVSTLELGDSALYLCASSRGLAGGGEQYFGPGTRLTVT.

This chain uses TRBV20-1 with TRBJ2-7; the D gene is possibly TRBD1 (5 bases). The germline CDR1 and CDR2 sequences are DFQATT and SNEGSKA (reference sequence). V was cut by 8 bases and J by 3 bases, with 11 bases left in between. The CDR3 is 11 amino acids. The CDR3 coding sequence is TGCAGTTCCATCCAGGGCTACGAGCAGTACTTC. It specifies CSSIQGYEQYF.

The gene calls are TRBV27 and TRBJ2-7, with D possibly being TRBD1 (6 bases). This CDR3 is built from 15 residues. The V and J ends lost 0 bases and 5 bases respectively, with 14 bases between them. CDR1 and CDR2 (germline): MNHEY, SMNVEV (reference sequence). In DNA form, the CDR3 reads TGTGCCAGCAGTTTATCGGGGGCAGGCAGGAACGAGCAGTACTTC. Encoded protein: CASSLSGAGRNEQYF.

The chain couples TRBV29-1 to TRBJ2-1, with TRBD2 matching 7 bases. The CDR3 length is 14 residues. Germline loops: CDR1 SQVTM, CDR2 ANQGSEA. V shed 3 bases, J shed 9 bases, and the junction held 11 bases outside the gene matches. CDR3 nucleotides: TGCAGCGTTGATGCGGGGGAGGGGCTGGGTGAGCAGTTCTTC. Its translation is CSVDAGEGLGEQFF.

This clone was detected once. The CDR3: CASSLAPAGAGEEQYF. The DNA for the CDR3 is TGTGCCAGCAGCTTAGCGCCAGCGGGGGCTGGTGAAGAGCAGTACTTC. This chain uses TRBV11-3 with TRBJ2-7, with TRBD2 matching 8 bases. V gave up 1 base and J gave up 7 bases; unmatched junction bases: 12. The germline V gene has CDR1 SGHNT and CDR2 YENEEA. The CDR3 is made up of 16 amino acids.